These 21 T cell receptor beta chains originate from one sample sequenced in a study of blood T cell repertoires in COVID-19. This table comes from immunoSEQ multiplex PCR, and its TCRdb copy is limited to in-frame clones, with some not included. The sample lists about 140,000 clones, 88% seen once, with 1.8% in the top ten. Specimen: peripheral blood. These receptors all come from a man between 65 and 85 years old with acute or convalescent COVID-19.

V gene TRBV10-2 combines with J gene TRBJ2-7; 8 nucleotides align to TRBD2. Unmatched junction bases numbered 1, after V lost 0 bases and J lost 0 bases. The CDR3 runs 15 residues. CDR1 is WSHSY, CDR2 SAAADI, per germline. This CDR3 reads CASSESSGVSYEQYF. The DNA of the CDR3 is TGCGCCAGCAGTGAGTCTAGCGGGGTCTCCTACGAGCAGTACTTC.

V gene TRBV15 combines with J gene TRBJ1-4, with 7 bases aligning to TRBD1. V lost 1 base and J lost 2; bases outside the gene matches: 7. The CDR3 consists of 17 residues. CDR1 is LNHNV and CDR2 is YYDKDF in the germline V gene (reference sequence). CDR3 sequence (DNA): TGTGCCACCAGCAGAGGGCCAGGGGGTGTTACTAATGAAAAACTGTTTTTT. Its translation is CATSRGPGGVTNEKLFF.

This chain connects TRBV9 to TRBJ2-1; 9 bases fit TRBD2. Losses at the gene ends were 4 bases for V and 3 bases for J; bases not matched to a gene: 5. The CDR3 sequence is 15 residues long. Per the germline V gene, CDR1 is SGDLS and CDR2 is YYNGEE. CDR3 DNA sequence: TGTGCCAGCAGCTCCCGACTAGCGGTCTACAATGAGCAGTTCTTC. Its protein product is CASSSRLAVYNEQFF. The full variable domain, in which reference TRBV9 and TRBJ2-1 provide the parts outside the CDR3, is DSGVTQTPKHLITATGQRVTLRCSPRSGDLSVYWYQQSLDQGLQFLIQYYNGEERAKGNILERFSAQQFPDLHSELNLSSLELGDSALYFCASSSRLAVYNEQFFGPGTRLTVL.

The chain uses TRBV19 and TRBJ2-7, with D possibly matching TRBD2 (5 bases). Trimming pared 5 bases from V and 2 bases from J, leaving 13 bases between. The germline V gene encodes CDR1 LNHDA and CDR2 SQIVND (reference sequence). This CDR3 has 14 residues. The CDR3 loop is CASSPGLKPYEQYF. CDR3 coding DNA: TGTGCCAGTAGTCCAGGACTTAAACCCTACGAGCAGTACTTC.

The chain is built from TRBV28 and TRBJ2-7; a possible D gene is TRBD2 (6 bases). Trimming cost V 4 bases and J 12 bases, with 22 bases left between them. The length of the CDR3 is 14 residues. CDR1 and CDR2 from the germline V gene are MDHEN and SYDVKM. CDR3 coding DNA: TGTGCCAGCAGTTCACCCTGGCGCGGGAACCCGCCGTACTTC. Translated, it gives CASSSPWRGNPPYF.

The chain employs TRBV7-2 and TRBJ1-1, with TRBD1 as a possible D gene (5 bases). The CDR3 contains 16 residues. Germline CDR1 SGHTA, CDR2 FQGNSA. The V end lost 0 bases, the J end lost 1 base, and 12 bases lay between the germline ends. This chain's CDR3 is CASSLAGGARNTEAFF. CDR3 DNA: TGTGCCAGCAGCTTAGCGGGAGGGGCTAGGAACACTGAAGCTTTCTTT.

The chain links TRBV5-1 to TRBJ2-3; 7 bases are shared with TRBD1. The J segment lost 4 bases and the V segment lost 1 base, leaving 9 bases of the junction unmatched. The CDR3 consists of 16 residues. In germline, CDR1 is SGHRS, CDR2 YFSETQ. The CDR3 reads CASSLLRGGDADTQYF. The CDR3 bases are TGCGCCAGCAGCTTGTTAAGAGGGGGCGACGCAGATACGCAGTATTTT.

The gene calls are TRBV11-2 and TRBJ1-5; 7 bases are a match to TRBD1. The V gene end was trimmed by 1 base and the J gene end by 3 bases; junction bases not matched to a gene: 3. This CDR3 has 15 residues. Germline V gene data show CDR1 as SGHAT and CDR2 as FQNNGV. The CDR3 spells CASSLGQGVNQPQHF. DNA for the CDR3: TGTGCCAGCAGCTTAGGCCAGGGGGTCAATCAGCCCCAGCATTTT.

The rearrangement links TRBV6-1 to TRBJ2-7; D unresolved. CDR1 MNHNS and CDR2 SASEGT come from the germline V gene. The CDR3 runs 14 residues. The V end lost 1 base, the J end lost 0 bases, and 7 bases lay between the germline ends. The CDR3 is CASSEGAASYEQYF. For the CDR3, the DNA is TGTGCCAGCAGTGAAGGGGCAGCCTCCTACGAGCAGTACTTC.

The V call is TRBV5-4, the J call TRBJ2-7; 8 nucleotides agree with TRBD1. Germline lookup yields CDR1 SGHNT and CDR2 YYREEE (reference sequence). The CDR3 extends over 14 amino acids. V gave up 4 bases and J gave up 0 bases; unmatched junction bases: 3. The CDR3: CASSRQGNSYEQYF. CDR3 in DNA: TGTGCCAGCAGCCGACAGGGGAACTCCTACGAGCAGTACTTC.

The V call is TRBV27, the J call TRBJ2-1; 13 bases are a match to TRBD2. The CDR3 contains 17 residues. V dropped 2 bases and J dropped 7; count of bases not matched to a gene: 8. The V gene's germline CDR1 is MNHEY and CDR2 SMNVEV (reference sequence). This CDR3 reads CASSLILAGGPRNEQFF. Here the CDR3 DNA reads TGTGCCAGCAGTTTAATACTAGCGGGAGGGCCACGGAATGAGCAGTTCTTC.

The sample holds a few counts of this clone. The V call is TRBV10-2, the J call TRBJ1-5; no clear D. CDR3 length: 13 residues. The germline CDR1 and CDR2 sequences are WSHSY and SAAADI. V gave up 6 bases and J gave up 6 bases, with 12 bases separating them. This CDR3 is CASSSGEGQPQHF. CDR3 coding DNA: TGCGCCAGCAGCTCCGGAGAGGGTCAGCCCCAGCATTTT.

This sequence joins TRBV28 and TRBJ2-6; D is uncertain. Germline V gene data show CDR1 as MDHEN and CDR2 as SYDVKM. The V gene lost 2 bases and the J gene lost 4 bases, with 9 bases spanning the gap. There are 15 residues in the CDR3. The CDR3 sequence is CASSLRGAGANVLTF. The DNA of the CDR3 is TGTGCCAGCAGTTTAAGAGGCGCCGGGGCCAACGTCCTGACTTTC.

The rearrangement links TRBV6-5 to TRBJ1-1, with a possible D match to TRBD1 (5 bases). Trimming stripped 5 bases from V and 4 bases from J, with 11 bases between. This CDR3 comprises 13 residues. Germline CDR1 MNHEY, CDR2 SVGAGI. The CDR3 bases are TGTGCCAGCAGTCCGACAGATTTCACTGAAGCTTTCTTT. It is translated as CASSPTDFTEAFF.

J is TRBJ2-5 and V is TRBV25-1; 7 nucleotides align to TRBD1. This CDR3 comprises 13 residues. J gave up 4 bases and V 4 bases, and 3 bases lay outside the gene matches. Germline assignment: CDR1 MGHDK and CDR2 SYGVNS. CDR3 amino acids: CASSVTGRETQYF. The CDR3 region has the DNA TGTGCCAGCAGTGTGACAGGGCGAGAGACCCAGTACTTC.

This clone came up once. This chain connects TRBV6-6 to TRBJ1-2, with 7 bases fitting TRBD1. The CDR3 totals 15 residues. Germline loops: CDR1 MNHNY, CDR2 SVGAGI (reference sequence). V lost 0 bases and J lost 4; bases outside the gene matches: 5. In DNA, the CDR3 is TGTGCCAGCAGTTACTCGTCAGGGGGTGTCTATGGCTACACCTTC. As protein: CASSYSSGGVYGYTF.

V and J are TRBV5-1 and TRBJ1-1, with TRBD1 identical over 7 bases. Germline loops: CDR1 SGHRS, CDR2 YFSETQ. With 4 bases clipped from V and 5 bases from J, the junction kept 11 bases outside the gene matches. The CDR3 sequence is 15 residues long. The DNA of the CDR3 is TGCGCCAGCAGCCTTACGACAGGGTCTGGGACTGAAGCTTTCTTT. Its protein product is CASSLTTGSGTEAFF.

The V and J genes are TRBV28 and TRBJ2-5, with 7 bases fitting TRBD2. CDR3 length: 16 amino acids. V lost 3 bases and J lost 2; bases outside the gene matches: 9. The germline gives CDR1 MDHEN, CDR2 SYDVKM. The CDR3: CASSFGGGAKQETQYF. Here the CDR3 DNA reads TGTGCCAGCAGTTTCGGGGGAGGGGCGAAACAAGAGACCCAGTACTTC.

This clone was seen a few times. The genes are TRBV7-9 and TRBJ1-6; no firm D call. From germline, CDR1 is SEHNR and CDR2 FQNEAQ (reference sequence). The V gene lost 5 bases and the J gene lost 7 bases, with 18 bases spanning the gap. This CDR3 is 16 amino acids long. In DNA form, the CDR3 reads TGTGCCAGCAGCCCCCTCGTTGGAGGGAGCAATTCACCCCTCCACTTT. Protein sequence: CASSPLVGGSNSPLHF.

The chain uses TRBV19 and TRBJ1-5; no reliable D call. CDR3 length: 14 amino acids. In germline, CDR1 is LNHDA, CDR2 SQIVND (reference sequence). Trimming stripped 4 bases from V and 7 bases from J, with 14 bases between. CDR3 in amino acids: CASSSQSVEQPQHF. The CDR3 DNA is TGTGCCAGTAGTAGCCAATCAGTGGAGCAGCCCCAGCATTTT.

This clone appeared once. The rearrangement links TRBV4-2 to TRBJ2-2; possible D gene TRBD2, 6 bases. The V gene's germline CDR1 is LGHNA and CDR2 YNFKEQ. This CDR3 comprises 16 residues. With 0 bases removed from V and 4 bases from J, the gap between germline ends came to 12 bases. Here the CDR3 DNA reads TGTGCCAGCAGCCAAGAACGGGGGTATGGCACCGGGGAGCTGTTTTTT. It specifies CASSQERGYGTGELFF.